A selection of T cell receptor beta chains follows, all from one sample in a study of blood T cell repertoires in COVID-19. TCRdb's table, derived via immunoSEQ multiplex PCR, lists solely in-frame clones and lacks some. The sample includes about 350,000 clones, about 90% of them seen just once. The sequenced sample consisted of peripheral blood. These receptors were taken from a woman between 18 and 30 years old who had recovered from COVID-19. Both conserved end residues are part of each CDR3. A D gene is named only where the DNA matches it firmly. Size is omitted from some rows. Given values are once, few, many or a class for expanded clones.

size	length	D	V	J	DNA	CDR3
.	15	.	TRBV18	TRBJ2-3	TGTGCCAGCTCACCAGACGGGACTGACACAGATACGCAGTATTTT	CASSPDGTDTDTQYF
.	13	.	TRBV29-1	TRBJ1-2	TGCAGCGGTGGTGAAAGTGTGTCGCGAGGCTACACCTTC	CSGGESVSRGYTF
.	15	.	TRBV9	TRBJ2-2	TGTGCCAGCAGCGTAGCGGCTAGCGACCCCGGGGAGCTGTTTTTT	CASSVAASDPGELFF
.	17	TRBD2	TRBV18	TRBJ2-3	TGTGCCAGCTCACCAAGGACTAGCGGGAGTGGCACAGATACGCAGTATTTT	CASSPRTSGSGTDTQYF
.	15	TRBD1	TRBV11-3	TRBJ2-2	TGTGCCAGCAGCTCCGGGACAGCCAACACCGGGGAGCTGTTTTTT	CASSSGTANTGELFF
.	15	TRBD1	TRBV19	TRBJ2-5	TGTGCCAGTACTACCGGGACAGGGTACCAAGAGACCCAGTACTTC	CASTTGTGYQETQYF
.	16	TRBD2	TRBV28	TRBJ2-1	TGTGCCAGCAGTTTAGCGGGAGGGCCGCCCTACAATGAGCAGTTCTTC	CASSLAGGPPYNEQFF
.	13	.	TRBV24-1	TRBJ2-3	TGTGCCACCAGTGATTTCGTAGTACGGACGCAGTATTTT	CATSDFVVRTQYF
.	15	.	TRBV11-3	TRBJ2-1	TGTGCCAGCAGCCCAGACTACTATTCCTACAATGAGCAGTTCTTC	CASSPDYYSYNEQFF
.	13	.	TRBV27	TRBJ1-1	TGTGCCAGCAGTTTATCGGCAGCGCTAGGAGCTTTCTTT	CASSLSAALGAFF
.	16	TRBD1	TRBV4-3	TRBJ2-6	TGCGCCAGCAGCCCGCGGACAGGGAACGGGGCCAACGTCCTGACTTTC	CASSPRTGNGANVLTF
.	15	TRBD2	TRBV6-5	TRBJ2-2	TGTGCCAGCAGTTCCACAGACTTCGGGAGGGGGGAGCTGTTTTTT	CASSSTDFGRGELFF
.	17	TRBD2	TRBV18	TRBJ2-3	TGTGCCAGCTCACCCTGGGGATTAGCGGGAGGCACAGATACGCAGTATTTT	CASSPWGLAGGTDTQYF
.	18	TRBD2	TRBV19	TRBJ2-2	TGTGCCAGTAGTATCTATGTCTCCAGCGGGAGCCCCACCGGGGAGCTGTTTTTT	CASSIYVSSGSPTGELFF
once	17	TRBD2	TRBV6-2/TRBV6-3	TRBJ2-3	TGTGCCAGCAGTTACTCGGCTAGCGGGAGCCGTTTTGATACGCAGTATTTT	CASSYSASGSRFDTQYF
.	12	.	TRBV30	TRBJ2-1	TGTGCCTGGAGTGCGGGGGAAATGGGACAGTTCTTC	CAWSAGEMGQFF
.	14	.	TRBV20-1	TRBJ2-5	TGCAGTGCTAGTTTGCGGCAGTACCAAGAGACCCAGTACTTC	CSASLRQYQETQYF
.	18	TRBD2	TRBV19	TRBJ2-6	TGTGCCAGTAGTACATTAGCGGGAGGTCACTCTGGGGCCAACGTCCTGACTTTC	CASSTLAGGHSGANVLTF
.	15	TRBD2	TRBV2	TRBJ2-5	TGTGCCAGCAGTGAGACTAGCGGATATAAAGAGACCCAGTACTTC	CASSETSGYKETQYF
once	16	.	TRBV10-2	TRBJ1-2	TGCGCCAGCAGTGACTTGGGGGGGGAGACTAACTATGGCTACACCTTC	CASSDLGGETNYGYTF
.	14	.	TRBV5-8	TRBJ1-3	TGTGCCAGCAGTTCTGGACATTCTGGAAACACCATATATTTT	CASSSGHSGNTIYF
.	14	TRBD1	TRBV15	TRBJ1-4	TGTGCCACCAGCGTGGGACAGTCGTCGGAAAAACTGTTTTTT	CATSVGQSSEKLFF
.	16	TRBD2	TRBV27	TRBJ2-1	TGTGCCAGCAGTTTATTTGGGCGGGAGGGGGCAAATGAGCAGTTCTTC	CASSLFGREGANEQFF
.	14	.	TRBV5-1	TRBJ2-3	TGCGCCAGCAGCCTACAGAAGAGCACAGATACGCAGTATTTT	CASSLQKSTDTQYF
once	17	.	TRBV28	TRBJ1-6	TGTGCCAGCAGTTCCCCGGGGACTTTCGACTATAATTCACCCCTCCACTTT	CASSSPGTFDYNSPLHF
.	13	.	TRBV30	TRBJ1-1	TGTGCCTGGAACCCCCGGGGGAACACTGAAGCTTTCTTT	CAWNPRGNTEAFF
.	15	TRBD2	TRBV7-2	TRBJ2-3	TGTGCCAGCAGCCACGGGACTAGCGGGGGGCCTACGCAGTATTTT	CASSHGTSGGPTQYF
.	19	TRBD2	TRBV11-2	TRBJ2-1	TGTGCCAGCAGCTTAATCGGGTCGCTAGCGGGAACGTACTACAATGAGCAGTTCTTC	CASSLIGSLAGTYYNEQFF
.	14	.	TRBV9	TRBJ1-1	TGTGCCAGCAGCGTAGTACCGGGACAACACCCAGCTTTCTTT	CASSVVPGQHPAFF
.	13	.	TRBV12-5	TRBJ2-6	TGTGCTAGTGGCTTATCTGGGGCCAACGTCCTGACTTTC	CASGLSGANVLTF
.	16	TRBD2	TRBV11-3	TRBJ2-2	TGTGCCAGCAGCCCCCACACTAGCGGCCAGTTCGGGGAGCTGTTTTTT	CASSPHTSGQFGELFF
.	15	TRBD2	TRBV6-5	TRBJ2-2	TGTGCCAGCAGGGGGGAGCGGGAATTTAAGAATGTGTTGTTTTTT	CASRGEREFKNVLFF